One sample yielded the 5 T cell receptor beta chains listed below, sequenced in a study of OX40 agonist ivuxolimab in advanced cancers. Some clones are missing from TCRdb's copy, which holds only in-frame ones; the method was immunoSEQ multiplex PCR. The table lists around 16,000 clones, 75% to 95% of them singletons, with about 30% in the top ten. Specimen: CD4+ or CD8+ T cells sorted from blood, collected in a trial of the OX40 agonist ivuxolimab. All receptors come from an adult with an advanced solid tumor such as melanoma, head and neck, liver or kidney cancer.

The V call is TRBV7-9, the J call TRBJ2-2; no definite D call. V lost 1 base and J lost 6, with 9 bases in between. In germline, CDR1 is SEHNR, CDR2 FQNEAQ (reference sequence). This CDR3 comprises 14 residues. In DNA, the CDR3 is TGTGCCAGCAGCTTAGTCTTGGGCCCCGGGGAGCTGTTTTTT. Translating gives CASSLVLGPGELFF.

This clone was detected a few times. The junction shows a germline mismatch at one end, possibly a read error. The CDR3 sequence: CASSLDGQDSYEQYF. Here the CDR3 DNA reads TGTGCCAGCAGCCTGGACGGACAGGACTCCTACGAGCAGTACTTC. The chain recombines TRBV5-1 with TRBJ2-7; 7 positions match TRBD1. The CDR3 contains 15 residues. CDR1 SGHRS and CDR2 YFSETQ come from the germline V gene.

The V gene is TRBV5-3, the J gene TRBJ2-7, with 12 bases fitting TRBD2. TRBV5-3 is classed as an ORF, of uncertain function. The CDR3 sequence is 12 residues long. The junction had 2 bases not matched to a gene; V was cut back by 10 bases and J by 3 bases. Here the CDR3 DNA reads TGTGCCGTACTAGCGGGAGGCTACGAGCAGTACTTC. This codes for CAVLAGGYEQYF.

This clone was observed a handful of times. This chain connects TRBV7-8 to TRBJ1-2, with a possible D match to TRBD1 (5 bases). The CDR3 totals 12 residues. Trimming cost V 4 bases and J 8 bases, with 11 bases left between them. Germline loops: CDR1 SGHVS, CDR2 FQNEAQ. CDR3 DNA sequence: TGTGCCAGCAGCTCGGCCAGGGACGGCTACACCTTC. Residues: CASSSARDGYTF. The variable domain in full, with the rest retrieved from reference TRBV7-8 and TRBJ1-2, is GAGVSQSPRYKVAKRGQDVALRCDPISGHVSLFWYQQALGQGPEFLTYFQNEAQLDKSGLPSDRFFAERPEGSVSTLKIQRTQQEDSAVYLCASSSARDGYTFGSGTRLTVV.

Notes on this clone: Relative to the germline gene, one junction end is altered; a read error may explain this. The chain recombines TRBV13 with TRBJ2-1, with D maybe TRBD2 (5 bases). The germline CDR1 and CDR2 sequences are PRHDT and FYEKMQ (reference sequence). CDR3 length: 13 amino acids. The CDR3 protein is CASSHDYYNEQFF. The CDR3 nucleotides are TGCGCCAGCAGCCACGACTATTACAATGAGCAGTTCTTC.